The TCR beta chain under discussion was sequenced for a study of cytomegalovirus exposure and HLA in healthy donors. Both 60 Vbeta primers and 13 Jbeta primers went into the PCR. Repertoires were generated with immunoSEQ multiplex PCR, while TCRdb's copy carries only in-frame clones and drops some. The data hold some 87,000 clones, with under 85% observed a single time. This CDR3 is 11 amino acids long. Trimming removed 7 bases from V and 4 bases from J, with 8 bases in between. CDR1 and CDR2 from the germline V gene are MDHEN and SYDVKM. The sample taken for sequencing was PBMCs. The sequence came from a woman in her thirties or forties in good health and CMV-seropositive. V usage is TRBV28 and J usage is TRBJ2-7, with a possible D match to TRBD1 (5 bases). This CDR3 reads CASISGYEQYF. CDR3 DNA: TGTGCCAGCATTTCAGGGTACGAGCAGTACTTC.